The rows below give T cell receptor beta chains drawn from one sample of a study of regulatory T cells in long-lasting Graves disease. TCRdb re-called the multiplex PCR reads with MiXCR, one entry per CDR3 protein. This sample has around 430,000 distinct CDR3 sequences, with about 20% found just once. Material: peripheral blood mononuclear cells (PBMCs), obtained when the disease was refractory, from a patient treated with antithyroid drugs. Source of these receptors: a female donor with Graves disease. The CDR3 runs from the conserved cysteine through the conserved F or W. A D gene is named only where the DNA matches it firmly. Some rows mark clone size as missing; the rest say once, few, many or name a class of expanded clone.

D gene	V gene	CDR3 length	clone size	J gene	CDR3 DNA	CDR3 protein
NA	TRBV3-1	14	NA	TRBJ1-4	TGTGCCAGCAGCCAATCACCCAACACTGACAAACTGTTTTTT	CASSQSPNTDKLFF
NA	TRBV28	14	many	TRBJ1-5	TGTGCCAGCAGTTTATTCGGTGGTAATCAGCCCCAGCATTTT	CASSLFGGNQPQHF
NA	TRBV10-3	12	NA	TRBJ1-2	TGTGCCACTCGCGGGGCTTCAGATGGCTACACCTTC	CATRGASDGYTF
NA	TRBV15	14	NA	TRBJ2-3	TGTGCCACCGGGGGGGGCTTAAGCACAGATACGCAGTATTTT	CATGGGLSTDTQYF
TRBD1	TRBV15	17	NA	TRBJ2-7	TGTGCCACCAGCAGAGATAGGTACAGGGGGACCTCCTACGAGCAGTACTTC	CATSRDRYRGTSYEQYF
NA	TRBV7-9	14	few	TRBJ2-7	TGTGCCAGCAGCTTACGGGGCAGGGCCCACGAGCAGTACTTC	CASSLRGRAHEQYF
TRBD1	TRBV28	14	many	TRBJ1-5	TGTGCCAGCAGTTGGACAGGGGAAGAGCAGCCCCAGCATTTT	CASSWTGEEQPQHF
TRBD1	TRBV6-2/TRBV6-3	17	once	TRBJ1-4	TGTGCCAGCAGCCGCCCCTCCCGGGACAGGCGTAATGAAAAACTGTTTTTT	CASSRPSRDRRNEKLFF
NA	TRBV20-1	16	NA	TRBJ2-4	TGCAGTGCTAGACTAAGGGTTGGGGGAGCCAAAAACATTCAGTACTTC	CSARLRVGGAKNIQYF
TRBD2	TRBV14	16	NA	TRBJ2-1	TGTGCCAGCAGCCCAGTAGCGGGAGCGCCCTACAATGAGCAGTTCTTC	CASSPVAGAPYNEQFF
NA	TRBV5-1	15	few	TRBJ1-1	TGCGCCAGCAGCTTGGGGCTCGGCGGGGACACTGAAGCTTTCTTT	CASSLGLGGDTEAFF
TRBD2	TRBV7-2	14	many	TRBJ2-7	TGTGCCAGCAGCTTTGATAGCGGGAGCTACGAGCAGTACTTC	CASSFDSGSYEQYF
NA	TRBV28	15	many	TRBJ1-2	TGTGCCAGCAGCCCTGGTTGGGTTTCCAACTATGGCTACACCTTC	CASSPGWVSNYGYTF
NA	TRBV7-2	15	few	TRBJ2-7	TGTGCCAGCAGCTTAGCGCTTCAGGCGGTTGGCGAGCAGTACTTC	CASSLALQAVGEQYF
NA	TRBV7-9	14	many	TRBJ2-2	TGTGCCAGCAGCCCCACAGCCGGTACCGGGGAGCTGTTTTTT	CASSPTAGTGELFF
NA	TRBV12-3/TRBV12-4	14	few	TRBJ1-3	TGTGCCAGCAGTTATGTAGGCTCTGGAAACACCATATATTTT	CASSYVGSGNTIYF
NA	TRBV11-2	13	NA	TRBJ1-1	TGTGCCAGCCAGCTTCGAGAGAACACTGAAGCTTTCTTT	CASQLRENTEAFF
NA	TRBV6-5	15	many	TRBJ1-5	TGTGCCAGCAGTTACTCCAACAGGCCCTATCAGCCCCAGCATTTT	CASSYSNRPYQPQHF
NA	TRBV18	12	many	TRBJ2-7	TGTGCCAGCTCACCACCGTTTAACGAGCAGTACTTC	CASSPPFNEQYF
NA	TRBV7-2	14	many	TRBJ2-5	TGTGCCAGCAGCTTAGGCAAGTACCAAGAGACCCAGTACTTC	CASSLGKYQETQYF
TRBD1	TRBV28	14	many	TRBJ2-7	TGTGCCAGCAGTTCCGGACAGGTCTCCTACGAGCAGTACTTC	CASSSGQVSYEQYF
TRBD1	TRBV12-3/TRBV12-4	15	many	TRBJ1-5	TGTGCCAGCAGCTCTGGGACAGGGAGGAATCAGCCCCAGCATTTT	CASSSGTGRNQPQHF
NA	TRBV19	14	NA	TRBJ2-7	TGTGCCAGTAGTAGGGGCCGGGGTTCCTACGAGCAGTACTTC	CASSRGRGSYEQYF
TRBD2	TRBV7-2	16	many	TRBJ2-2	TGTGCCAGCAGCTTAGTGGCGGGAGAGCGCACCGGGGAGCTGTTTTTT	CASSLVAGERTGELFF
NA	TRBV28	13	NA	TRBJ2-7	TGTGCCAGCGGGCCAGGAACTTACTACGAGCAGTACTTC	CASGPGTYYEQYF
NA	TRBV5-6	13	few	TRBJ2-4	TGTGCCAGCAGCTTGCAGGGAGCGAACATTCAGTACTTC	CASSLQGANIQYF
TRBD1	TRBV10-3	18	few	TRBJ1-6	TGTGCCATCAGTGAGACACGGACAGGAAGCTCCTATAATTCACCCCTCCACTTT	CAISETRTGSSYNSPLHF
NA	TRBV11-2	14	many	TRBJ1-2	TGTGCCAGCAGCTTGAATGACGGCTCAGGGGGCTACACCTTC	CASSLNDGSGGYTF
NA	TRBV20-1	12	NA	TRBJ2-7	TGCAGTGCTAGCAAGAGCTCCTACGAGCAGTACTTC	CSASKSSYEQYF
NA	TRBV12-3/TRBV12-4	13	many	TRBJ2-5	TGTGCCAGCAGTTTGCTGGGTGGGGAGACCCAGTACTTC	CASSLLGGETQYF
NA	TRBV19	14	few	TRBJ1-1	TGTGCCAGTAGTAGGGGGACGTTTGGCACTGAAGCTTTCTTT	CASSRGTFGTEAFF
TRBD2	TRBV13	18	once	TRBJ2-5	TGTGCCAGCAGCCCCACCACTAGCGGCCGAGGGGGCCAAGAGACCCAGTACTTC	CASSPTTSGRGGQETQYF
TRBD1	TRBV12-3/TRBV12-4	13	many	TRBJ1-5	TGTGCCAGCAGCGACAGGGTAGGTCAGCCCCAGCATTTT	CASSDRVGQPQHF
NA	TRBV28	15	NA	TRBJ1-3	TGTGCCAGCAGTTTTGACGTTAGCTCTGGAAACACCATATATTTT	CASSFDVSSGNTIYF
NA	TRBV20-1	15	few	TRBJ2-2	TGCAGTGCTAGGGGGCCGGAGTTCGGCACCGGGGAGCTGTTTTTT	CSARGPEFGTGELFF
TRBD1	TRBV19	15	NA	TRBJ2-7	TGTGCCAGTAGTAAGCTCAGGGGGCTACGCTACGAGCAGTACTTC	CASSKLRGLRYEQYF
TRBD2	TRBV20-1	13	NA	TRBJ2-4	TGCAGTGCTCTCAGGGCGGGGGAAAACATTCAGTACTTC	CSALRAGENIQYF
TRBD2	TRBV6-2/TRBV6-3	14	few	TRBJ2-1	TGTGCCAGCAGTTACTCCTGGCTAGCGGGGGAGCAGTTCTTC	CASSYSWLAGEQFF
NA	TRBV28	14	many	TRBJ1-2	TGTGCCAGCACCCCAGCACCACAGGGTTTCGGCTACACCTTC	CASTPAPQGFGYTF
NA	TRBV29-1	15	many	TRBJ2-5	TGCAGCGTTGAGGTCGGCGGATCGTACCAAGAGACCCAGTACTTC	CSVEVGGSYQETQYF
NA	TRBV2	13	many	TRBJ2-1	TGTGCCAGCACCTGGGCTGCCTACAATGAGCAGTTCTTC	CASTWAAYNEQFF
TRBD1	TRBV7-2	16	few	TRBJ1-1	TGTGCCAGCACCTCGCAAAATTACAGGGGGCGTTTGGGGGCTTTCTTT	CASTSQNYRGRLGAFF
NA	TRBV6-1	13	NA	TRBJ1-1	TGTGCCAGCACGCAAGGGGGGCTAACTGAAGCTTTCTTT	CASTQGGLTEAFF
NA	TRBV19	16	NA	TRBJ2-2	TGTGCCAGTAGTATGCCAACAGGGAGGCGCACCGGGGAGCTGTTTTTT	CASSMPTGRRTGELFF
NA	TRBV20-1	11	few	TRBJ2-7	TGCAGTGCTAGAGAGGGAAACGAGCAGTACTTC	CSAREGNEQYF
NA	TRBV19	15	NA	TRBJ2-7	TGTGCCAGTAGTATAGGGACCAAGAGCTCCTACGAGCAGTACTTC	CASSIGTKSSYEQYF
NA	TRBV7-2	14	few	TRBJ2-5	TGTGCCAGCAGCGTAGACTTGCGTCCGGAGACCCAGTACTTC	CASSVDLRPETQYF
NA	TRBV7-8	14	many	TRBJ2-7	TGTGCCAGCAGCTTAGGGGAGTACGTCCACGAGCAGTACTTC	CASSLGEYVHEQYF
NA	TRBV28	13	NA	TRBJ1-6	TGTGCCAGCAGTTTTTATGGGGCATCACCCCTCCACTTT	CASSFYGASPLHF
NA	TRBV20-1	16	NA	TRBJ1-1	TGCAGTGCTAGAACTCCCAGCCCCGCGGGACCTAAGTGGGCTTTCTTT	CSARTPSPAGPKWAFF
NA	TRBV30	14	many	TRBJ2-2	TGTGCCTGGACTTGGGTAGGGGAAACCGGGGAGCTGTTTTTT	CAWTWVGETGELFF
TRBD1	TRBV7-2	15	many	TRBJ2-7	TGTGCCAGCAGCTTAGAGGGGGCGCATTTATACGAGCAGTACTTC	CASSLEGAHLYEQYF
TRBD2	TRBV7-2	15	many	TRBJ2-7	TGTGCCAGCAGCCCCGCACCCGGGGGGTTCTACGAGCAGTACTTC	CASSPAPGGFYEQYF
NA	TRBV28	13	many	TRBJ2-3	TGTGCCAGCACAGGGCCTAGCACAGATACGCAGTATTTT	CASTGPSTDTQYF